Shown below are 28 T cell receptor beta chains from a single sample sequenced in a study of blood T cell repertoires in COVID-19 (dated by TCRdb to between 2020 and 2021). Library preparation was by the immunoSEQ multiplex PCR assay. TCRdb retrieved this table from immuneACCESS and kept in-frame rearrangements only. Not all clones are present; in checked studies, unresolved V genes account for under half, and no reason is known for the remainder. Present in this sample are 200,000 to 250,000 clones, 80% to 90% of which were seen just once. 2.5% to 3.5% of the sample is in the top ten clones. Sequencing was performed on peripheral blood. The receptor source for this set is a man aged 45-60 years who had recovered from COVID-19.

This clone was picked up one time. The rearrangement uses TRBV6-6 and TRBJ2-2, with 7 bases identical to TRBD2. With V trimmed by 2 bases and J by 4 bases, 7 bases remained unmatched. Germline values: CDR1 MNHNY, CDR2 SVGAGI (reference sequence). This CDR3 spans 16 amino acids. The CDR3 nucleotides are TGTGCCAGCAGTTACGTGACTAGCCGAGGCACCGGGGAGCTGTTTTTT. Amino acid sequence: CASSYVTSRGTGELFF.

This clone appeared a few times. The V call is TRBV19, the J call TRBJ2-1, with TRBD1 matching 11 bases. V was clipped by 0 bases and J by 5 bases; unmatched bases: 6. The CDR3 totals 17 residues. In germline, CDR1 is LNHDA, CDR2 SQIVND (reference sequence). CDR3 in DNA: TGTGCCAGTAGTATAGATCGACCGGGACAGGGGGACAATGAGCAGTTCTTC. Protein: CASSIDRPGQGDNEQFF.

DNA of the CDR3: TGTGCCAGCTCACCAGGGACAAACTACGAGCAGTACTTC. The encoded protein is CASSPGTNYEQYF. The J gene is TRBJ2-7, the V gene TRBV18, with D possibly being TRBD1 (6 bases). This CDR3 has 13 residues. Trimming took off 2 bases at V and 3 bases at J, with 8 bases between the two ends. Germline loops: CDR1 KGHSH, CDR2 LQKENI.

This chain links TRBV20-1 with TRBJ1-6; tentatively, D is TRBD1 (5 bases). Germline-derived CDR1 and CDR2 are DFQATT and SNEGSKA (reference sequence). The CDR3 runs to 15 residues. V was cut by 3 bases and J by 6 bases, with 15 bases left in between. CDR3 DNA: TGCAGTGCTAGTCGGCAGGGAGGCGGTAATTCACCCCTCCACTTT. Protein: CSASRQGGGNSPLHF.

This clone showed up just once. The V and J genes are TRBV6-5 and TRBJ2-7; a weak D match, TRBD1 (6 bases). This CDR3 is 14 amino acids long. The germline V and J ends were trimmed by 5 bases and 4 bases, with 15 bases remaining between them. Germline V lookup: CDR1 MNHEY, CDR2 SVGAGI. The CDR3 DNA reads TGTGCCAGCAGTCACCAGGACAGAGCGTACGAGCAGTACTTC. It encodes CASSHQDRAYEQYF.

The CDR3 DNA follows: TGTGCTAGTGGTCCGTTTCGGGGACAGGTAGGACTAGCGATAAACAATGAGCAGTTCTTC. This sequence encodes CASGPFRGQVGLAINNEQFF. V gene TRBV12-5 combines with J gene TRBJ2-1; weak D call: TRBD2 (9 bases). The CDR3 is 20 residues long. The V end was cut by 5 bases, the J end by 5 bases, with 31 bases between. Looked up from germline, CDR1 is LGHNT and CDR2 is FRNRAP.

This chain links TRBV7-9 with TRBJ2-1, with D hard to call. Per the germline V gene, CDR1 is SEHNR and CDR2 is FQNEAQ (reference sequence). The V end was cut by 0 bases, the J end by 0 bases, with 15 bases between. The CDR3 is 18 amino acids. The CDR3 DNA reads as TGTGCCAGCAGCTTAGCCCCGGAGATATGGAGCTCCTACAATGAGCAGTTCTTC. Translation gives CASSLAPEIWSSYNEQFF. The complete variable domain, with remaining parts taken from reference TRBV7-9 and TRBJ2-1, reads DTGVSQNPRHKITKRGQNVTFRCDPISEHNRLYWYRQTLGQGPEFLTYFQNEAQLEKSRLLSDRFSAERPKGSFSTLEIQRTEQGDSAMYLCASSLAPEIWSSYNEQFFGPGTRLTVL.

The chain has TRBV2 and TRBJ2-6; no firm D call. Germline V lookup: CDR1 SNHLY, CDR2 FYNNEI. Trimming left V 5 bases short and J 4 bases short, with 9 bases between. The CDR3 runs 14 residues. CDR3 sequence reads: CASSLISGANVLTF. CDR3 bases: TGTGCCAGCAGTTTAATATCCGGGGCCAACGTCCTGACTTTC.

The rearrangement links TRBV5-1 to TRBJ2-7; 7 bases agree with TRBD1. With V trimmed by 4 bases and J by 3 bases, 10 bases remained unmatched. The CDR3 extends over 15 amino acids. Germline V CDR1 and CDR2: SGHRS, YFSETQ. CDR3 loop: CASSQQTGYVYEQYF. For the CDR3, the DNA is TGCGCCAGCAGCCAGCAGACAGGGTATGTCTACGAGCAGTACTTC.

There are a few counts of this clone. Other DNA sequences of this sample code for an identical CDR3. The genes are TRBV28 and TRBJ1-1, with D possibly matching TRBD1 (6 bases). The CDR3 has 13 amino acids. V dropped 7 bases and J dropped 3 bases, with 12 bases sitting between them. Germline V gene sequence: CDR1 MDHEN, CDR2 SYDVKM. The CDR3 loop is CASIRGGDTEAFF. CDR3 sequence (DNA): TGTGCCAGCATAAGGGGGGGGGACACTGAAGCTTTCTTT.

This rearrangement joins TRBV7-2 to TRBJ2-3; no firm D call. The V end lost 0 bases, the J end lost 2 bases, and 9 bases lay between the germline ends. The germline V gene has CDR1 SGHTA and CDR2 FQGNSA. This CDR3 contains 15 residues. The CDR3 sequence is CASSLAPGPTDTQYF. The CDR3 coding sequence is TGTGCCAGCAGCTTAGCTCCAGGCCCCACAGATACGCAGTATTTT.

This clone occurred once. In the same sample, other DNA sequences code for this CDR3. The CDR3 region is CASSLGRGREKLFF. The CDR3 coding sequence is TGTGCCAGCAGTTTGGGCAGGGGGCGTGAAAAACTGTTTTTT. The V gene is TRBV28, the J gene TRBJ1-4; 8 bases are a match to TRBD1. In germline, CDR1 is MDHEN, CDR2 SYDVKM. After removal of 3 bases from V and 7 bases from J, the junction contained 4 bases not matched to a gene. The CDR3 runs to 14 residues.

This chain connects TRBV30 to TRBJ1-6; TRBD1 is a possible D gene (5 bases). Trimming removed 3 bases from V and 6 bases from J, with 9 bases in between. The CDR3 has 13 residues. The germline CDR1 and CDR2 sequences are GTSNPN and SVGIG (reference sequence). CDR3 region: CAWRAQGNSPLHF. The CDR3 region has the DNA TGTGCCTGGAGAGCGCAGGGTAATTCACCCCTCCACTTT.

This chain links TRBV28 with TRBJ1-4; 8 bases are shared with TRBD1. This CDR3 is 13 amino acids long. J lost 6 bases, V lost 6 bases, and 3 bases had no gene match. Germline values: CDR1 MDHEN, CDR2 SYDVKM. CDR3 nucleotides: TGTGCCAGCAGAACAGGGGGACATGAAAAACTGTTTTTT. Its translation is CASRTGGHEKLFF.

This clone has more than one count but fewer than ten. The rearrangement links TRBV30 to TRBJ2-3; the D gene is possibly TRBD2 (5 bases). Between the trimmed V and J ends, which lost 2 bases and 0 bases, there was a span of 9 bases. This CDR3 has 14 amino acids. Germline lookup yields CDR1 GTSNPN and CDR2 SVGIG (reference sequence). CDR3 DNA sequence: TGTGCCTGGAGTCCAGGACTTAGCACAGATACGCAGTATTTT. This codes for CAWSPGLSTDTQYF.

The J gene is TRBJ1-3, the V gene TRBV19; no clear D. Germline CDR1 is LNHDA and CDR2 is SQIVND (reference sequence). This CDR3 spans 13 amino acids. V was trimmed by 7 bases and J by 0 bases, leaving 7 bases between them. The CDR3 sequence is CASIPSSGNTIYF. CDR3 in DNA: TGTGCCAGTATTCCGAGCTCTGGAAACACCATATATTTT.

The gene calls are TRBV10-1 and TRBJ2-3, with a weak D call TRBD1 (6 bases). CDR1 is WNHNN and CDR2 is SYGVQD in the germline V gene (reference sequence). This CDR3 comprises 16 residues. Trimming shortened V by 4 bases and J by 6 bases, and 20 bases separated the two germline ends. Here the CDR3 DNA reads TGCGCCAGCAGTGGGGCTCCGGGACATCAAGCCGATACGCAGTATTTT. This gives the protein CASSGAPGHQADTQYF.

The chain joins TRBV3-1 (or the pseudogene TRBV3-2) to TRBJ2-5; TRBD2 matches 9 bases. With 8 bases clipped from V and 2 bases from J, the junction kept 3 bases outside the gene matches. Germline CDR1 and CDR2: LGHDT and YNNKEL (reference sequence). The CDR3 sequence is 13 residues long. This chain's CDR3 is CASRTSVQETQYF. The CDR3 DNA reads as TGTGCCAGCCGGACTAGCGTGCAAGAGACCCAGTACTTC.

This sequence joins TRBV30 and TRBJ1-4, with 7 bases aligning to TRBD1. V lost 1 base, J lost 11 bases, and 7 bases stayed unmatched. From germline, CDR1 is GTSNPN and CDR2 SVGIG (reference sequence). The CDR3 covers 13 residues. The CDR3 nucleotides read TGTGCCTGGAGTGCCAGCAGGGGGTATAAACTGTTTTTT. As protein: CAWSASRGYKLFF.

The rearrangement uses TRBV28 and TRBJ1-2; TRBD1 is a possible D gene (5 bases). CDR1 and CDR2 (germline): MDHEN, SYDVKM. The CDR3 has 17 amino acids. Deletions cut 8 bases from V and 8 bases from J, with 30 bases between. The CDR3 DNA sequence: TGTGCCAGCCTCACAATATCTCTAGTGGGGCGAAATGAAGGCTACACCTTC. Its protein is CASLTISLVGRNEGYTF.

This chain links TRBV7-9 with TRBJ2-5; a possible D gene is TRBD2 (6 bases). Germline V CDR1 and CDR2: SEHNR, FQNEAQ (reference sequence). This CDR3 comprises 15 residues. V was cut by 5 bases and J by 6 bases, with 19 bases left in between. CDR3 nucleotide sequence: TGTGCCAGCAGCCTAGGGACGGAGGGACGTCAGACCCAGTACTTC. Protein product: CASSLGTEGRQTQYF.

The chain recombines TRBV2 with TRBJ2-1, with 7 positions matching TRBD1. V lost 7 bases, J lost 4 bases, and 16 bases stayed unmatched. The CDR3 contains 17 residues. CDR1 and CDR2 (germline): SNHLY, FYNNEI. CDR3 nucleotide sequence: TGTGCCAGCACCGGGACCTGGGACAGACAAGAATACAATGAGCAGTTCTTC. Its protein product is CASTGTWDRQEYNEQFF. The whole variable domain, remainder taken from reference TRBV2 and TRBJ2-1, is EPEVTQTPSHQVTQMGQEVILRCVPISNHLYFYWYRQILGQKVEFLVSFYNNEISEKSEIFDDQFSVERPDGSNFTLKIRSTKLEDSAMYFCASTGTWDRQEYNEQFFGPGTRLTVL.

CDR3: CASSPSGLAGYSGANVLTF. The CDR3, as DNA: TGTGCCAGCTCACCATCGGGACTAGCGGGATACTCTGGGGCCAACGTCCTGACTTTC. J is TRBJ2-6 and V is TRBV18; 13 bases are a match to TRBD2. The V gene end was trimmed by 2 bases and the J gene end by 0 bases; junction bases not matched to a gene: 4. CDR1 and CDR2 from the germline V gene are KGHSH and LQKENI. The CDR3 length is 19 residues.

The chain is built from TRBV19 and TRBJ2-7, with a tentative D call TRBD2 (6 bases). This CDR3 has 16 amino acids. Looked up from germline, CDR1 is LNHDA and CDR2 is SQIVND (reference sequence). V was shortened by 5 bases and J by 0 bases, with 17 bases between the two germline ends. CDR3 bases: TGTGCCAGTAGTGCCTATAGCGGAGGAAGCTCCTACGAGCAGTACTTC. Translation gives CASSAYSGGSSYEQYF.

The chain couples TRBV27 to TRBJ1-1; 8 nucleotides align to TRBD1. The CDR3 contains 16 residues. With 5 bases clipped from V and 1 base from J, the junction kept 9 bases outside the gene matches. The germline V gene has CDR1 MNHEY and CDR2 SMNVEV (reference sequence). The DNA for the CDR3 is TGTGCCAGCAGTCCTCACAGGGGGGGGAAGAACACTGAAGCTTTCTTT. It codes for CASSPHRGGKNTEAFF.

The V call is TRBV28, the J call TRBJ2-7, with D perhaps matching TRBD1 (5 bases). CDR3 length: 13 residues. Trimming shortened V by 5 bases and J by 1 base, and 9 bases separated the two germline ends. Looked up from germline, CDR1 is MDHEN and CDR2 is SYDVKM. CDR3 residues: CASSQDNSYEQYF. CDR3 sequence (DNA): TGTGCCAGCAGTCAGGACAATTCCTACGAGCAGTACTTC. Using reference TRBV28 and TRBJ2-7 for the parts outside the CDR3, the full variable domain is DVKVTQSSRYLVKRTGEKVFLECVQDMDHENMFWYRQDPGLGLRLIYFSYDVKMKEKGDIPEGYSVSREKKERFSLILESASTNQTSMYLCASSQDNSYEQYFGPGTRLTVT.

The V call is TRBV28, the J call TRBJ2-3; the match to TRBD2 covers 8 bases. The CDR3 totals 15 residues. Trimming took 6 bases from V and 1 from J; bases not matched to a gene: 6. Per germline, CDR1 MDHEN and CDR2 SYDVKM. DNA for the CDR3: TGTGCCAGCAGCCTACCTAGCGGGCGCACAGATACGCAGTATTTT. Amino acid sequence: CASSLPSGRTDTQYF.

The chain uses TRBV28 and TRBJ1-2, with 9 bases lining up with TRBD1. V shed 2 bases and J 8 bases; nucleotides not matched to a gene: 6. Germline values: CDR1 MDHEN, CDR2 SYDVKM. The CDR3 totals 14 residues. CDR3 in DNA: TGTGCCAGCAGTTTAGGGGACAGGGCGGGCGGCTACACCTTC. Amino acid sequence: CASSLGDRAGGYTF.